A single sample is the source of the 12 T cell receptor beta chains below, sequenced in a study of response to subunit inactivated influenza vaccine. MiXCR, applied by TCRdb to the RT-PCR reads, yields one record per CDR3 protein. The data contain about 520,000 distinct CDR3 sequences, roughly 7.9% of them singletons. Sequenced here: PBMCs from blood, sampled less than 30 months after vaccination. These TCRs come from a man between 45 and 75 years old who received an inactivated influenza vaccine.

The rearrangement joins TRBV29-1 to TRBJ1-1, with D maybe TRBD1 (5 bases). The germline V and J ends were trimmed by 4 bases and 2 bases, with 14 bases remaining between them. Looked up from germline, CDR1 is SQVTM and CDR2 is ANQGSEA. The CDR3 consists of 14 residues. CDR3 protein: CSVGRGGPNTEAFF. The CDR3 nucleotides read TGCAGCGTTGGACGTGGGGGTCCCAACACTGAAGCTTTCTTT. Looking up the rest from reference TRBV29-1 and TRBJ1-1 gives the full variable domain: SAVISQKPSRDICQRGTSLTIQCQVDSQVTMMFWYRQQPGQSLTLIATANQGSEATYESGFVIDKFPISRPNLTFSTLTVSNMSPEDSSIYLCSVGRGGPNTEAFFGQGTRLTVV.

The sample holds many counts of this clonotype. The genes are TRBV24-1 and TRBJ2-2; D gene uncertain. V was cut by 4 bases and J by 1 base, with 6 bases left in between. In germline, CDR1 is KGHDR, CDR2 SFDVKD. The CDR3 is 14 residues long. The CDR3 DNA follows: TGTGCCACCAGTGACCCCCGGAACACCGGGGAGCTGTTTTTT. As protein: CATSDPRNTGELFF.

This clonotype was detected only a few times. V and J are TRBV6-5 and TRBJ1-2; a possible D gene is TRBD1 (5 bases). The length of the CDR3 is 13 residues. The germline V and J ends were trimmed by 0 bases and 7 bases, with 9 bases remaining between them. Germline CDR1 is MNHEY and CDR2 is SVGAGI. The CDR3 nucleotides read TGTGCCAGCAGTTACTCGGGGCAAGCTGGCTACACCTTC. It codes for CASSYSGQAGYTF.

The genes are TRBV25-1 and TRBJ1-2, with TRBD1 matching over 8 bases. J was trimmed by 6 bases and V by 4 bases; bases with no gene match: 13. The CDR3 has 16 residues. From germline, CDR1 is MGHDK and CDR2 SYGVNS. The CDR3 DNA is TGTGCCAGCAGTGCACCCTCCGGGGACAGGACCCATGGCTACACCTTC. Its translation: CASSAPSGDRTHGYTF.

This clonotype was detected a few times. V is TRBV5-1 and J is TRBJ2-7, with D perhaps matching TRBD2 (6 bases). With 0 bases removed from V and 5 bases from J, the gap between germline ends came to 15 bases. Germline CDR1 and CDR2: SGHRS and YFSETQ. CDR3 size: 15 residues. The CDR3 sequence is CASSLVGWEAHEQYF. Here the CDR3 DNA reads TGCGCCAGCAGCTTGGTTGGGTGGGAGGCCCACGAGCAGTACTTC.

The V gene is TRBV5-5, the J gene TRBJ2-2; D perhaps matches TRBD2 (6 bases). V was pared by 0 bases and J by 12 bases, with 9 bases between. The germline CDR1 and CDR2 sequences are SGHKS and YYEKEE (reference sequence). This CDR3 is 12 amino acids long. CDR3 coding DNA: TGTGCCAGCAGCTTGGGGGCGGGGAAGCTGTTTTTT. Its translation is CASSLGAGKLFF.

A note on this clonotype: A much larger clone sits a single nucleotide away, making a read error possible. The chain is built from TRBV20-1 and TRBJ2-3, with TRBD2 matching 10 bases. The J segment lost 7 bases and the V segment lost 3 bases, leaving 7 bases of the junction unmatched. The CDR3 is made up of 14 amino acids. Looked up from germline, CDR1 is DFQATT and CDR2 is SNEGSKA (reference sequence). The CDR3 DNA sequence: TGCAGTGCTAGTTCTAGCGGGAGTGCAAATACGCAGTATTTT. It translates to CSASSSGSANTQYF.

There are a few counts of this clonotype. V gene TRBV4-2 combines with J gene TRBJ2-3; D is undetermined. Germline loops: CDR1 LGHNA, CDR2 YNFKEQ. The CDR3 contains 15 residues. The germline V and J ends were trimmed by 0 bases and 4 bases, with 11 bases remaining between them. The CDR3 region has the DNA TGTGCCAGCAGCCAAGATCGGGCTGGGGCAGATACGCAGTATTTT. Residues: CASSQDRAGADTQYF.

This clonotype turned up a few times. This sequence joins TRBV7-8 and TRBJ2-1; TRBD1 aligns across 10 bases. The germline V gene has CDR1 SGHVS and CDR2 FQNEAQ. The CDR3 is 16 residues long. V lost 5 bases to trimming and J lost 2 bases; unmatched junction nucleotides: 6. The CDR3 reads CASSRAGTGAYNEQFF. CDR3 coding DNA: TGTGCCAGCAGCAGAGCCGGGACAGGGGCCTACAATGAGCAGTTCTTC. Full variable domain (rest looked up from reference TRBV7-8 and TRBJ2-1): GAGVSQSPRYKVAKRGQDVALRCDPISGHVSLFWYQQALGQGPEFLTYFQNEAQLDKSGLPSDRFFAERPEGSVSTLKIQRTQQEDSAVYLCASSRAGTGAYNEQFFGPGTRLTVL.

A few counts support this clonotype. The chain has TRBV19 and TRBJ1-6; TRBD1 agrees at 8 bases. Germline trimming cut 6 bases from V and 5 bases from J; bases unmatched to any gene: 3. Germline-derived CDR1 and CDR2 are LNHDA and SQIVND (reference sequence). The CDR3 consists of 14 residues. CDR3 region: CASRDRADNSPLHF. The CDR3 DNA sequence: TGTGCCAGTAGGGACAGGGCTGATAATTCACCCCTCCACTTT.

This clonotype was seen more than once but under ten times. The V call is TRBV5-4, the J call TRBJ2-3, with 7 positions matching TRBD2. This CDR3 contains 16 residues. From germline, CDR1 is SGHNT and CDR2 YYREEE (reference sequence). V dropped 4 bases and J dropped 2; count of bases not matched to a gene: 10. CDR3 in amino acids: CASSRRRGGTTDTQYF. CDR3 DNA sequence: TGTGCCAGCAGCCGTAGACGCGGGGGAACCACAGATACGCAGTATTTT.

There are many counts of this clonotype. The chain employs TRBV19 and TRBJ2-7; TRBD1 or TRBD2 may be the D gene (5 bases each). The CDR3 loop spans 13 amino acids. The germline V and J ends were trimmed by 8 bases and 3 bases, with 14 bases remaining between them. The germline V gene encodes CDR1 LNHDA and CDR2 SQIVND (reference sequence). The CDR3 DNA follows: TGTGCCAGTGGCCTCCCTGGGGGCTACGAGCAGTACTTC. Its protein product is CASGLPGGYEQYF.